This T cell receptor (beta chain) was found in a study of blood T cell repertoires in COVID-19. Study-wide background: Whether acute or convalescent, the COVID-19 samples came from the United States, Italy and Spain. Sources were T cells, B-cell-depleted T cells, or PBMCs; the material itself was cDNA or gDNA.

In the source study's methods: Scientists estimated how many nucleated cells there were by amplifying reference gene primers. Sequencing used immunoSEQ multiplex PCR; TCRdb keeps in-frame clones, though not all of them. For V, J and clone size, that table is used; D and trimming come from the DNA. The sample includes about 300,000 clones, over 85% seen only once; the top ten take 1.8%. The sample consisted of peripheral blood. The origin of this receptor is a woman aged 25 to 39 with COVID-19, enrolled during active disease.

The CDR3 is CASSPLDRDNDEQYF. CDR3 coding DNA: TGTGCCAGCAGTCCCCTGGACAGGGATAATGACGAGCAGTACTTC. This chain links TRBV25-1 with TRBJ2-7; TRBD1 matches at 8 bases. Germline V gives CDR1 MGHDK, CDR2 SYGVNS. With V trimmed by 5 bases and J by 5 bases, 11 bases remained unmatched. The CDR3 is made up of 15 amino acids.